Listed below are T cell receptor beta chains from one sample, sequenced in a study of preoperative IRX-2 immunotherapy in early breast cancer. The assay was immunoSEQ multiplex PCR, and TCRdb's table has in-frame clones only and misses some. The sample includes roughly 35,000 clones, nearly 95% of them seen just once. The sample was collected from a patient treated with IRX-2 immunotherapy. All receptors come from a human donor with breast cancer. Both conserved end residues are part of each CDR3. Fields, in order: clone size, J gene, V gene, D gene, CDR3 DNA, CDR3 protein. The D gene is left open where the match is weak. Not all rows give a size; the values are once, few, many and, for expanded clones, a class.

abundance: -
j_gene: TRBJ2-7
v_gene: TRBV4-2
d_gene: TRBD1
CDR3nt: TGTGCCAGCAGCCGGGACAGGGGGCCTTCCTACGAGCAGTACTTC
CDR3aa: CASSRDRGPSYEQYF

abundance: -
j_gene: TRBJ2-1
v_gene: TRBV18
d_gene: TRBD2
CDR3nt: TGTGCCAGCTCACCTTCGCGGGGGGGCCTCAATGAGCAGTTCTTC
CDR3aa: CASSPSRGGLNEQFF

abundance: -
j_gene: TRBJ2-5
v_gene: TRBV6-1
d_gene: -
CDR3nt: TGTGCCAGCAGTGCGCGACAGCGAAACAAGGACCAAGAGACCCAGTACTTC
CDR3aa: CASSARQRNKDQETQYF

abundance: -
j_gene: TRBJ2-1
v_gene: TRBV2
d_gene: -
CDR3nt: TGTGCCAGTAGCGTGAATGAGCAGTTCTTC
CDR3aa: CASSVNEQFF

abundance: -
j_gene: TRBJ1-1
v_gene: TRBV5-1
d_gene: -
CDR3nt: TGCGCCAGCAGCTTTGGGACGGAGTTTATCACTGAAGCTTTCTTT
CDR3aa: CASSFGTEFITEAFF

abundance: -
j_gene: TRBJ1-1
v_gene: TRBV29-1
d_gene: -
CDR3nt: TGCAGCGTTGAAGGTGGGACGGGGACTGAAGCTTTCTTT
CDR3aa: CSVEGGTGTEAFF

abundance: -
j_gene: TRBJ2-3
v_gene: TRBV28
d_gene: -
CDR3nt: TGTGCCAGCAGTTCCCATTCGAGGGATACGCAGTATTTT
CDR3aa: CASSSHSRDTQYF

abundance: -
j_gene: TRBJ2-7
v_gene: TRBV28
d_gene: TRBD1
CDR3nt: TGTGCCAGCAGTTCCGGGACAGGGGTTTACGAGCAGTACTTC
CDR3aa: CASSSGTGVYEQYF

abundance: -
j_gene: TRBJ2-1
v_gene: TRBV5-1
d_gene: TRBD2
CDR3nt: TGCGCCAGCAGCTTAGGGACTAGCGGGATTTACGATGAGCAGTTCTTC
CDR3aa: CASSLGTSGIYDEQFF

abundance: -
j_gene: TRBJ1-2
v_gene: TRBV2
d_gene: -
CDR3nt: TGTGCCAGCAGTGAAGGCAGGTACTATGGCTACACCTTC
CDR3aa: CASSEGRYYGYTF

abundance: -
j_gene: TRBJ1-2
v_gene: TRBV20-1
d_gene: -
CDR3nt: TGCAGTGCTAGGGGGGATGGCTACACCTTC
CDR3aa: CSARGDGYTF

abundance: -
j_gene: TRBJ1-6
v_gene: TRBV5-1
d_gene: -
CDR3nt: TGCGCCAGCACCCAGGGAGCAAATTCACCCCTCCACTTT
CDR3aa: CASTQGANSPLHF

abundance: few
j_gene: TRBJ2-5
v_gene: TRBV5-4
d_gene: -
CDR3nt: TGTGCCAGCAGCCCGAACCGTAACGAGGAGACCCAGTACTTC
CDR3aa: CASSPNRNEETQYF

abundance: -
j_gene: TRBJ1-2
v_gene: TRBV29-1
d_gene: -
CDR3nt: TGCAGCGTTGCGGGCGGCAGGGACCCCCCAATGCCGTTTAACTATGGCTACACCTTC
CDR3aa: CSVAGGRDPPMPFNYGYTF

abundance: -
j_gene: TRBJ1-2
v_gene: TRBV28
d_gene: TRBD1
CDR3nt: TGTGCCAGCAGTTACCCACTGGGGACAGGGTACTATGGCTACACCTTC
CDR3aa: CASSYPLGTGYYGYTF

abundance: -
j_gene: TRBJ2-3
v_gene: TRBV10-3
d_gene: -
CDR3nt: TGTGCCATCTCCTTCGGGACTAGCACAGATACGCAGTATTTT
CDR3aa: CAISFGTSTDTQYF

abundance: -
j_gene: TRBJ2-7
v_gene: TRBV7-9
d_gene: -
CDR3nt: TGTGCCAGCAGCCCGAGCTCCTACGAGCAGTACTTC
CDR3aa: CASSPSSYEQYF

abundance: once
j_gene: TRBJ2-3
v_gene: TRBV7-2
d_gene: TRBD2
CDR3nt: TGTGCCAGCAGGCTAGTCCGGATCGGGACTAGCCTTAGTTCAGATACGCAGTATTTT
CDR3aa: CASRLVRIGTSLSSDTQYF

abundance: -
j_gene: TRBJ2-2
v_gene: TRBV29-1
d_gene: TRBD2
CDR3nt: TGCAGCGTAGCGGGGGCCACAATTAACACCGGGGAGCTGTTTTTT
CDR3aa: CSVAGATINTGELFF

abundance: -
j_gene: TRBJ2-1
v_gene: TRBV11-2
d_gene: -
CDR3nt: TGTGCCAGCAGCCGAGAGGTGGTGAGCTCCTACAATGAGCAGTTCTTC
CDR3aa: CASSREVVSSYNEQFF

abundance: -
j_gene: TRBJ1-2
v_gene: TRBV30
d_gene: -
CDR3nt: TGTGCCTGGAGTGTAGTCTCCCGGGGGGGCTACACCTTC
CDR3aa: CAWSVVSRGGYTF

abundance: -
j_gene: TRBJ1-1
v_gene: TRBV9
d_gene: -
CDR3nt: TGTGCCAGCAGCGTATCCTTTGGCCCAGAAGCTTTCTTT
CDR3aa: CASSVSFGPEAFF

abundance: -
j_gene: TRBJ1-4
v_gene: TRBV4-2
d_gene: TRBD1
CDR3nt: TGTGCCAGCAGCCAAGGGGACAGGCAGGATGAAAAACTGTTTTTT
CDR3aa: CASSQGDRQDEKLFF

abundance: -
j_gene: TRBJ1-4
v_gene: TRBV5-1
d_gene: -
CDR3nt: TGCGCCAGCAGCTTACTGGGGGGGGCTAATGAAAAACTGTTTTTT
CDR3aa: CASSLLGGANEKLFF

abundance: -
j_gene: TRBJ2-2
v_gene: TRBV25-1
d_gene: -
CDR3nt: TGTGCCAGCAGTGAATACGGGGGGCTGACAAGGACCGGGGAGCTGTTTTTT
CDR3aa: CASSEYGGLTRTGELFF

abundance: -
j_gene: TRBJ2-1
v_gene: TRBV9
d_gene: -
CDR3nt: TGTGCCAGCAGCCCTCCCCTACGAAGCTCCTACAATGAGCAGTTCTTC
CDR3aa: CASSPPLRSSYNEQFF

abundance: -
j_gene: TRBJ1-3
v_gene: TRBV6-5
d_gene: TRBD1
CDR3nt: TGTGCCAGTTCCGCCGACAGGGGCTCTGGAAACACCATATATTTT
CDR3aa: CASSADRGSGNTIYF

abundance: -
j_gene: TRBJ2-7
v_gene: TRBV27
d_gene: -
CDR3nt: TGTGCCAGCAGTTTCAGGGGCAGGGAAGACTACGAGCAGTACTTC
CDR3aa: CASSFRGREDYEQYF

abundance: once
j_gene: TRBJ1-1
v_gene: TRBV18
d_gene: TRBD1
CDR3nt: TGTGCCAGCTCCCCTTATGACAGGGGGCTGGGCACTGAAGCTTTCTTT
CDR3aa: CASSPYDRGLGTEAFF

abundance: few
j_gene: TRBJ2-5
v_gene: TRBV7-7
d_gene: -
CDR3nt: TGTGCTAGCAGCTTAGCCTCGACAGGATTCGAGACCCAGTACTTC
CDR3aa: CASSLASTGFETQYF

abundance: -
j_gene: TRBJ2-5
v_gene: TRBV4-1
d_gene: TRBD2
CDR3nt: TGCGCCAGCAGCCCCGGACTAGCGGGAGTCAAGGAGACCCAGTACTTC
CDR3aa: CASSPGLAGVKETQYF

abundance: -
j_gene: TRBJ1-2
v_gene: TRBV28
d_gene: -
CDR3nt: TGTGCCAGCAGCATAATCGGGAGGGGTTCATGGGGCTACACCTTC
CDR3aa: CASSIIGRGSWGYTF

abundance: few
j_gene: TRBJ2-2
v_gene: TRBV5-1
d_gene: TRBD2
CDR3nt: TGCGCCAGCAGGATAGCGGGGGTGAACACCGGGGAGCTGTTTTTT
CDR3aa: CASRIAGVNTGELFF

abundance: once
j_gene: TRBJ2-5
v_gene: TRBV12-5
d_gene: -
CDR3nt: TGTGCTAGTGAACTATTTGGGGAGACCCAGTACTTC
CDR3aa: CASELFGETQYF

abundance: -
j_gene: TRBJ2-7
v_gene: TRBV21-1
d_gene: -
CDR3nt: TGTGCCAGCAGCGCTCGGCGGGGGACAGAGAGCTCCTACGAGCAGTACTTC
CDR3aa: CASSARRGTESSYEQYF

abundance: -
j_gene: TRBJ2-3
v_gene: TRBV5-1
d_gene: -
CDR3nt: TGCGCCAGCAGCTTGGACGAATACACAGATACGCAGTATTTT
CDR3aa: CASSLDEYTDTQYF

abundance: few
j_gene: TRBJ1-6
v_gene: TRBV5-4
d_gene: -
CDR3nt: TGTGCCAGCAGCTTGGTCGGGGGGAGTAATTCACCCCTCCACTTT
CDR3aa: CASSLVGGSNSPLHF

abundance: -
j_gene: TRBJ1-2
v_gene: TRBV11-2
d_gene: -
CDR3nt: TGTGCCAGCAGCGGAACCGGGCCCAACTATGGCTACACCTTC
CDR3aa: CASSGTGPNYGYTF

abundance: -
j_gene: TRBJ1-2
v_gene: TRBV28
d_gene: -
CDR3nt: TGTGCCAGCTCGCCCCCTCAGGGTGGAGGCTACACCTTC
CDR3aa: CASSPPQGGGYTF

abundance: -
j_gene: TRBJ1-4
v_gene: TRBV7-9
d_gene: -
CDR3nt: TGTGCCAGCAGCTTAGGGACGGGATCAACTAATGAAAAACTGTTTTTT
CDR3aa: CASSLGTGSTNEKLFF

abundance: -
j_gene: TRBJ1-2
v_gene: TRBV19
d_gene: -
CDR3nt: TGTGCCAGTAGTCTGTGGACAGACGCTAACTATGGCTACACCTTC
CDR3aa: CASSLWTDANYGYTF

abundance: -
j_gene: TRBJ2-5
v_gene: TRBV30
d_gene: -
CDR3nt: TGTGCCTGGATTGCCGGCCGTGTGAGGCCAGGGGGGTTCGGAAAGACCCAGTACTTC
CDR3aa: CAWIAGRVRPGGFGKTQYF

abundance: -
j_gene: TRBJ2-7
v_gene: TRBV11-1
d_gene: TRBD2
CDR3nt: TGTGCCAGCAGCCCCCGACTAGCGGGAGTTTTTCTCTACGAGCAGTACTTC
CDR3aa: CASSPRLAGVFLYEQYF

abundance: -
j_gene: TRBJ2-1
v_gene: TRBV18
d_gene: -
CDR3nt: TGTGCCAGCCATTCCGGGCAGGGCTACAATGAGCAGTTCTTC
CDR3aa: CASHSGQGYNEQFF

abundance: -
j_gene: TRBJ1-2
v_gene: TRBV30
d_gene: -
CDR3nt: TGTGCCTGGGCGGTCCAGTATGGCTACACCTTC
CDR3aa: CAWAVQYGYTF

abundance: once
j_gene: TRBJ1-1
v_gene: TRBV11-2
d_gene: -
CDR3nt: TGTGCCAGCAGCTTAGGACGGAACACTGAAGCTTTCTTT
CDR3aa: CASSLGRNTEAFF

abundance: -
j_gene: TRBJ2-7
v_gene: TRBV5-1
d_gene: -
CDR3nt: TGCGCCAGCAGCTTGGGTAGGCGTACGAGCTCCTACGAGCAGTACTTC
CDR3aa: CASSLGRRTSSYEQYF

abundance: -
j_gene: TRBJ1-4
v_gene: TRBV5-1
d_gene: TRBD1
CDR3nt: TGCGCCAGCAGCTTCTCCGGGACAGAAAATGAAAAACTGTTTTTT
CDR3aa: CASSFSGTENEKLFF

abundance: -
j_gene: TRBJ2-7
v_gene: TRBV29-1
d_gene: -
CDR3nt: TGCAGCGTTGAAACAGACTCTCTGGGTGGTGTCTTCTACGAGCAGTACTTC
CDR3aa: CSVETDSLGGVFYEQYF

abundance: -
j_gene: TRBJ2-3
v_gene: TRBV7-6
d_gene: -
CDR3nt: TGTGCCAGCAGCTTCTCCCCGCAGGCAGATACGCAGTATTTT
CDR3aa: CASSFSPQADTQYF

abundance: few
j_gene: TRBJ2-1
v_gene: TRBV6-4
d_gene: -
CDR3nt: TGTGCCAGCAGTGACGGAAGCTCCTACAATGAGCAGTTCTTC
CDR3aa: CASSDGSSYNEQFF

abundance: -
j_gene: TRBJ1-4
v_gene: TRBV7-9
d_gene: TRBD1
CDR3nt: TGTGCCAGCAGCTTTGGACAGGGAAATGAAAAACTGTTTTTT
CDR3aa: CASSFGQGNEKLFF

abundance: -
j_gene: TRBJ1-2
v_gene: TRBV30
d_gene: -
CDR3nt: TGTGCCTGCCACTCGGGGACAAGCTTTTCAGGGGGCTACACCTTC
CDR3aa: CACHSGTSFSGGYTF

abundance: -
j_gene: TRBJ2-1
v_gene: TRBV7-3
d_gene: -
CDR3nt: TGTGCCAGCAGCTTAACAGGGGTCAACTACAATGAGCAGTTCTTC
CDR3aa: CASSLTGVNYNEQFF